A selection of T cell receptor beta chains follows, all from one sample in a study of blood T cell repertoires in COVID-19. Repertoires were generated with immunoSEQ multiplex PCR, while TCRdb's copy carries only in-frame clones and drops some. The table has tens of thousands of clones, approximately 90% seen once. Sequencing used peripheral blood. These receptors originate from a woman over 75 with acute or convalescent COVID-19. The CDR3 runs from the conserved cysteine through the conserved F or W. The D gene is left open where the match is weak. The size entry is marked missing in some rows and otherwise reads once, few, many or a size class.

NA	12	TRBV15	TRBJ1-1	NA	TGTGCCACCAGCAGAGGAGGCCCGGAAGCTTTCTTT	CATSRGGPEAFF
TRBD2	14	TRBV3-1/TRBV3-2	TRBJ2-1	NA	TGTGCCAGCAGCCTTCGGGGGGGCCTCAATGAGCAGTTCTTC	CASSLRGGLNEQFF
TRBD1	16	TRBV24-1	TRBJ1-5	NA	TGTGCCACCAGTGACCCAGTGACAGGGGGCAGCCAGCCCCAGCATTTT	CATSDPVTGGSQPQHF
NA	15	TRBV30	TRBJ1-5	NA	TGTGCCTGGACACCCCCCCGGGGTTCTGGGCAGCCCCAGCATTTT	CAWTPPRGSGQPQHF
NA	13	TRBV5-5	TRBJ1-1	few	TGTGCCAGCAGCACGGAGTTGGGTCCTGAAGCTTTCTTT	CASSTELGPEAFF
NA	13	TRBV11-2	TRBJ2-7	NA	TGTGCCAGCAGCTTGGACAGATCCTACGAGCAGTACTTC	CASSLDRSYEQYF
NA	14	TRBV6-5	TRBJ2-7	NA	TGTGCCAGCAGTTACTCGCCTTCCGGGGACGAGCAGTACTTC	CASSYSPSGDEQYF
NA	17	TRBV11-2	TRBJ1-3	NA	TGTGCCAGCAGCTTAGATCATGGTGGCGGGACCGGAAACACCATATATTTT	CASSLDHGGGTGNTIYF
NA	11	TRBV2	TRBJ1-1	NA	TGTGCCAGCAGTCCGGGATCTGAAGCTTTCTTT	CASSPGSEAFF
NA	16	TRBV21-1	TRBJ1-5	NA	TGTGCCAGCAGCCCTCTGGGGGGTTGTGGCAATCAGCCCCAGCATTTT	CASSPLGGCGNQPQHF
TRBD2	14	TRBV7-3	TRBJ2-3	once	TGTGCCAGCAGCCCCGGGACTAGCATCGATACGCAGTATTTT	CASSPGTSIDTQYF
TRBD2	16	TRBV7-2	TRBJ2-5	NA	TGTGCCAGCAGCCCCCGCGGCGGGGGGGCCGTAGAGACCCAGTACTTC	CASSPRGGGAVETQYF
TRBD1	17	TRBV28	TRBJ1-5	NA	TGTGCCAGCAGTACATACACGAGGGGACAGGGGAATCAGCCCCAGCATTTT	CASSTYTRGQGNQPQHF